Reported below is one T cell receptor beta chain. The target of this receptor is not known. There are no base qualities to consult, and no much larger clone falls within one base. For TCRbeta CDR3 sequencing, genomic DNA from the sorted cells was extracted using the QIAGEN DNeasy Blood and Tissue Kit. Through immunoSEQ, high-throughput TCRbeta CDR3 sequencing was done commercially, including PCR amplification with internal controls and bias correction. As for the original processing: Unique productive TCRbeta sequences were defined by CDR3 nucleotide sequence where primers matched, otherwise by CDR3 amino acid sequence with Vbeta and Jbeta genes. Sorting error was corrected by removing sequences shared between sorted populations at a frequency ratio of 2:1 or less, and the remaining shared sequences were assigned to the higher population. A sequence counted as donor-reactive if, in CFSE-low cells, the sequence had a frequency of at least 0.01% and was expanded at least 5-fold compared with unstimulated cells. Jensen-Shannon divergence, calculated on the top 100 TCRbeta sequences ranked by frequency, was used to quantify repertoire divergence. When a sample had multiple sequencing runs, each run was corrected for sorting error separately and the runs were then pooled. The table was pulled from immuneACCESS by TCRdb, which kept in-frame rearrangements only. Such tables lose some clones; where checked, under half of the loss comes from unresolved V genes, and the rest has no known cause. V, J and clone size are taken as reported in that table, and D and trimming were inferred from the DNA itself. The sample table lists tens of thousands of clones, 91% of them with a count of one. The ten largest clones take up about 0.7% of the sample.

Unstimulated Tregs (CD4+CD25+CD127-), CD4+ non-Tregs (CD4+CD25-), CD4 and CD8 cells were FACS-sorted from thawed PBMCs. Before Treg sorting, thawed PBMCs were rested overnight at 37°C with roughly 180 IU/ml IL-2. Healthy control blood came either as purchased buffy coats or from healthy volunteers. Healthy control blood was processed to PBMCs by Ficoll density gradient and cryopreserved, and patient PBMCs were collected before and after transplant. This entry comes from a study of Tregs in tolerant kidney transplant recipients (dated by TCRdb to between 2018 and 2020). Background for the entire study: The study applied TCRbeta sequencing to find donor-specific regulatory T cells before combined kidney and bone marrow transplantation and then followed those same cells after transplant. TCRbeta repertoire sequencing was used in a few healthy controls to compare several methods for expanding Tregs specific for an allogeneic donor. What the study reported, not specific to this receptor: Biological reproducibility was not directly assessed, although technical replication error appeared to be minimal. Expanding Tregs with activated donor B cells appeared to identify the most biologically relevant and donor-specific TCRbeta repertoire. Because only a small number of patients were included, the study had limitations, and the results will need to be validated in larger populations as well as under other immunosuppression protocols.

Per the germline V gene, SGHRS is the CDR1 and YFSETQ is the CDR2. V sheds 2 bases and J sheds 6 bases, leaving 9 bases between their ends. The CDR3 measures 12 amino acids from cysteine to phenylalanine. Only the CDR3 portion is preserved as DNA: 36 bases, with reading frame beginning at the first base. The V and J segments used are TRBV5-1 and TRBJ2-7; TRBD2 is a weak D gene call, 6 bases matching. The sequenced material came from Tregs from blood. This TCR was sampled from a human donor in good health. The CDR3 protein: CASSFGGSEQYF. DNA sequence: TGCGCCAGCAGCTTTGGGGGGAGCGAGCAGTACTTC.